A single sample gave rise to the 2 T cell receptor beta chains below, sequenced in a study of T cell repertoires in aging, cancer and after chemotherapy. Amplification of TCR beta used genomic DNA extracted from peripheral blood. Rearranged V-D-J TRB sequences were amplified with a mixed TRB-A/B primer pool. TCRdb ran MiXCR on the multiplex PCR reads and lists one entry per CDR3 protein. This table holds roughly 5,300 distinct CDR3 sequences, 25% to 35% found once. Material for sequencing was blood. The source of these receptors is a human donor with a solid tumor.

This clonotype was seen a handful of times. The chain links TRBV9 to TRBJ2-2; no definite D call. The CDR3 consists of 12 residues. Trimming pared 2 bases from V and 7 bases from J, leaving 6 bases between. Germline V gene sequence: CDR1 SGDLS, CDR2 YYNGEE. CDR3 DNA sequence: TGTGCCAGCAGCGTTTTCGGCGGGGAGCTGTTTTTT. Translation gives CASSVFGGELFF.

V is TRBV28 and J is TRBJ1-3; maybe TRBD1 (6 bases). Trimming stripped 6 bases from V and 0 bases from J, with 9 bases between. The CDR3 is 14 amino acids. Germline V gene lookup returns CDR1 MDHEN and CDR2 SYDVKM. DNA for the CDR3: TGTGCCAGCAGCCCGGACAGCTCTGGAAACACCATATATTTT. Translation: CASSPDSSGNTIYF.